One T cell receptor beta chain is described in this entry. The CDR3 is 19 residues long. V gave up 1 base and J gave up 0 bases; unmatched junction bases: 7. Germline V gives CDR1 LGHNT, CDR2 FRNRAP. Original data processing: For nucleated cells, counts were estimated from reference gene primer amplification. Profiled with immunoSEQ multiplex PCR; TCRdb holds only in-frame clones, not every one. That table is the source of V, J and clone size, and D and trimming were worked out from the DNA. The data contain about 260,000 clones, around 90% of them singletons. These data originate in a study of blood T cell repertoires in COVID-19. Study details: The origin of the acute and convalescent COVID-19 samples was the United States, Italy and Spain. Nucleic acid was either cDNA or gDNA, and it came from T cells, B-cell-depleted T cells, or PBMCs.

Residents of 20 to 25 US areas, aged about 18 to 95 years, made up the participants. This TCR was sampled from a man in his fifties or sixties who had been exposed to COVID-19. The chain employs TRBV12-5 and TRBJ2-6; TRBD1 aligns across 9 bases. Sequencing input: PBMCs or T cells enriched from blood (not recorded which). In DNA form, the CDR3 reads TGTGCTAGTGGTTTGGCCCCCGGGACAGGGTCCTCTGGGGCCAACGTCCTGACTTTC. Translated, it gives CASGLAPGTGSSGANVLTF.